What follows is one TCR beta chain and its context. This sample is drawn from a study of cytomegalovirus exposure and HLA in healthy donors. Germline CDR1 reads SEHNR; CDR2 reads FQNEAQ (reference sequence). V lost 8 bases and J lost 5; bases outside the gene matches: 6. CDR3 length: 14 amino acids. A multiplex PCR was run with 60 Vbeta primers and 13 Jbeta primers. Sequencing used immunoSEQ multiplex PCR; TCRdb keeps in-frame clones, though not all of them. The data hold about 250,000 clones, with about nine tenths observed a single time. The TCR was taken from a girl between 2 and 10 years old in good health and CMV-seronegative. V usage is TRBV7-9 and J usage is TRBJ2-1, with 10 bases that match TRBD2. The sequenced material came from PBMCs. CDR3 sequence: CASATSGKDNEQFF. In DNA form, the CDR3 reads TGTGCCAGCGCCACTAGCGGGAAAGACAATGAGCAGTTCTTC.